This T cell receptor (beta chain) comes out of a study of T cell responses to AZD1222 COVID-19 vaccine. Points from the study as a whole: Just 5 to 7 AZD1222 recipients were seropositive at baseline. CD4 TCRs linked to vaccination spanned spike, dominating at 160-218 and 743-854.

As concerns this clone: Its cognate antigen is unknown.

The data were produced by immunoSEQ multiplex PCR, yet TCRdb's version contains in-frame clones alone and is incomplete. The table records 45,000 or so clones, nearly 85% of them present only once. CDR1 is SGHNT and CDR2 is YENEEA in the germline V gene. The CDR3 runs 15 residues. Between the trimmed V and J ends, which lost 6 bases and 5 bases, there was a span of 16 bases. The rearrangement links TRBV11-3 to TRBJ2-2; maybe TRBD1 (5 bases). The sequence was collected from an adult in good health. Specimen: peripheral blood, collected on day 0 of AZD1222 vaccination. The CDR3 region is CASSSGYRKTGELFF. DNA of the CDR3: TGTGCCAGCAGTTCAGGGTACCGGAAAACCGGGGAGCTGTTTTTT.